This TCR beta chain was captured by sequencing in a study of blood T cells in healthy people across ages. CDR1 is SGHNT and CDR2 is YENEEA in the germline V gene. The CDR3 extends over 16 amino acids. V was clipped by 0 bases and J by 5 bases; unmatched bases: 8. Combining a sample-barcoded 5' primer with a J-beta primer mix, a second PCR ran for roughly 7 to 12 cycles. MiXCR was run by TCRdb on the 5' RACE reads, yielding one entry per CDR3 protein. The sample has hundreds of thousands of distinct CDR3 sequences; about 48% are singletons. There are a few counts of this clonotype. This sequence originates from a young man in good health. The gene calls are TRBV11-3 and TRBJ2-5; 8 bases are shared with TRBD2. The source material was blood. The CDR3 nucleotides are TGTGCCAGCAGCTTAGATGGACTAGCCTTCGGGGAGACCCAGTACTTC. It encodes CASSLDGLAFGETQYF.